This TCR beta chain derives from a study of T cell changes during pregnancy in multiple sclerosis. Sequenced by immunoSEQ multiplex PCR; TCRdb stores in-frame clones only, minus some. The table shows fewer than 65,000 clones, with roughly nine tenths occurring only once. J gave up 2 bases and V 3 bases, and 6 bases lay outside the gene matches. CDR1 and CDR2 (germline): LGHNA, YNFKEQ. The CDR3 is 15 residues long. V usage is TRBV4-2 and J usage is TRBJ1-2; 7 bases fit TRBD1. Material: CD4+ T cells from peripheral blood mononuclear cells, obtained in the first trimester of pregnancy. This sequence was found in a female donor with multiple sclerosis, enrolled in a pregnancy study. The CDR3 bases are TGTGCCAGCAGCCACCGACAGGGACCCAACTATGGCTACACCTTC. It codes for CASSHRQGPNYGYTF.